The entry below gives a single T cell receptor beta chain sequence along with its context. The antigen remains unidentified. The data were obtained in a study of T cell repertoires in cytomegalovirus infection. Looking at the study overall: Newly reported HLA-C-restricted and thoroughly characterized HLA-B-restricted CMV epitopes were employed.

One entry per CDR3 protein, called by TCRdb with MiXCR from the reads. The sample has about 700,000 distinct CDR3 sequences; around 30% are singletons. The length of the CDR3 is 13 residues. Germline V CDR1 and CDR2: MGHRA, YSYEKL. Trimming removed 1 base at V and 5 bases at J, with 8 bases between. This TCR was sampled from a human donor in good health (CMV status not recorded). Some clones in this sample may be carry-over from other donors' samples. This specimen was cultured PBMCs, taken from culture after CMV antigen stimulation. V and J are TRBV4-1 and TRBJ2-5; D is uncertain. The CDR3 bases are TGCGCCAGCAGCCAAGCCTTTGTGGAGACCCAGTACTTC. As protein: CASSQAFVETQYF.